This T cell receptor beta chain was sequenced for a study of shared clonotypes between healthy human individuals. Profiling relied on immunoSEQ multiplex PCR, and the TCRdb table lists in-frame clones only, not all of them. Of roughly 500,000 clones detected, approximately 82% appear once; the ten largest clones hold 9.5% to 15%. CDR3 size: 15 residues. V was cut by 1 base and J by 1 base, with 8 bases left in between. Germline assignment: CDR1 LNHNV and CDR2 YYDKDF (reference sequence). The clonotype was recovered from a woman between 35 and 50 years old in good health. Some clones in this sample may be carry-over from other donors' samples. Sequences were obtained from PBMCs. This chain joins TRBV15 and TRBJ1-5; no definite D call. The CDR3 coding sequence is TGTGCCACCAGCAGAGTAGGTGGAAGCAATCAGCCCCAGCATTTT. Encoded protein: CATSRVGGSNQPQHF.